Sequencing of this T cell receptor beta chain was carried out in a study of tumor-infiltrating lymphocytes in primary liver carcinoma. The wider study: Staging of the tumors gave T1-T3 N0M0, with widths of about 4 to 10 cm. Overall study results and limits: Against blood, tumors held a significantly higher top-250-clone fraction (p = 0.039).

A remark on this clonotype: Its antigen remains unknown.

Both blood RNA, taken from unsorted whole blood, and germline DNA were extracted. This CDR3 is built from 13 residues. The V gene's germline CDR1 is MDHEN and CDR2 SYDVKM. V dropped 10 bases and J dropped 5 bases, with 18 bases sitting between them. Starting from approximately 0.45 ug of total RNA, TCR beta cDNA was produced with a primer in the constant region. Three nested multiplex PCR rounds of slightly modified ARM-PCR generated TCR beta libraries. TRBV1-TRBV30 forward primers paired with a C-beta reverse primer drove the first two PCR rounds, approximately 11 cycles each. TCRdb used MiXCR to reprocess the multiplex PCR reads, holding one entry per CDR3 protein. The repertoire consists of about 200,000 distinct CDR3 sequences, with 65% occurring once and the leading ten covering roughly 7%.

The V call is TRBV28, the J call TRBJ2-7; D might be TRBD1 or TRBD2, each matching 5 bases. The sample comprised peripheral blood. The clonotype comes from a woman in her fifties or sixties with primary liver carcinoma and hepatitis B virus infection. The CDR3, as DNA: TGTGCCACCACTACATTTGTGGGGGACGAGCAGTACTTC. This gives the protein CATTTFVGDEQYF.